The subject of this entry is one T cell receptor (beta chain). V gave up 4 bases and J gave up 0 bases; unmatched junction bases: 8. Germline values: CDR1 KGHDR, CDR2 SFDVKD. This CDR3 contains 18 residues. This specimen comes from a study of blood T cell repertoires in COVID-19. Profiling relied on immunoSEQ multiplex PCR, and the TCRdb table lists in-frame clones only, not all of them. This table has under 300,000 clones, approximately 90% appearing once. The chain carries TRBV24-1 and TRBJ2-1, with 10 bases fitting TRBD1. The receptor was derived from a woman between 35 and 50 years old who had recovered from COVID-19. The sample consisted of peripheral blood. The CDR3 reads CATSDPGQGSGSYNEQFF. CDR3 sequence (DNA): TGTGCCACCAGTGACCCGGGACAGGGGTCGGGCTCCTACAATGAGCAGTTCTTC.